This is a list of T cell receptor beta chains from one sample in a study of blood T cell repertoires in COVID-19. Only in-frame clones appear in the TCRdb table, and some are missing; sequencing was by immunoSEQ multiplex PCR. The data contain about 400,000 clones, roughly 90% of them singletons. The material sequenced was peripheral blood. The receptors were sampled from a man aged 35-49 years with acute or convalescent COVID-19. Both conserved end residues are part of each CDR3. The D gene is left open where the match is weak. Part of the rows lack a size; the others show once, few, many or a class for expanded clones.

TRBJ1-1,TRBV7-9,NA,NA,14,CASSSTGLDTEAFF,TGTGCCAGCAGCTCAACAGGGTTGGACACTGAAGCTTTCTTT
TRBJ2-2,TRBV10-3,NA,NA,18,CAISNSLTGTSGTGELFF,TGTGCCATCAGTAACTCCCTAACAGGGACGTCGGGCACCGGGGAGCTGTTTTTT
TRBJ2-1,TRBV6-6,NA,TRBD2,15,CASRLGLAGFNEQFF,TGTGCCAGCAGACTCGGACTAGCGGGATTCAATGAGCAGTTCTTC
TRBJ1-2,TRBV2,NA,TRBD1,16,CASSTYNRDRGAGYTF,TGTGCCAGCAGTACATACAACCGGGACAGGGGAGCCGGCTACACCTTC
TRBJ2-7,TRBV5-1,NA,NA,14,CASSNTGIIYEQYF,TGCGCCAGCAGTAACACAGGGATCATCTACGAGCAGTACTTC
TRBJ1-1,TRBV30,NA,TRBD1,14,CAWGRTGLNTEAFF,TGTGCCTGGGGCCGGACAGGGCTGAACACTGAAGCTTTCTTT
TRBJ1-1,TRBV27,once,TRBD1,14,CASRLRSRGTEAFF,TGTGCCAGCAGACTTCGATCCAGGGGGACTGAAGCTTTCTTT
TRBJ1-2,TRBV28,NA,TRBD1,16,CASRPPGTAGNYGYTF,TGTGCCAGCAGACCCCCCGGGACAGCTGGTAACTATGGCTACACCTTC
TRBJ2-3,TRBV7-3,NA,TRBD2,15,CASSLVGGSTDTQYF,TGTGCCAGCAGCTTGGTGGGAGGGAGCACAGATACGCAGTATTTT
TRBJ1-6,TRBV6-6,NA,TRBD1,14,CATRDRGYNSPLHF,TGTGCCACCAGGGACAGGGGATATAATTCACCCCTCCACTTT
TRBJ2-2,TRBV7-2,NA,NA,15,CASSSFRGRTGELFF,TGTGCCAGCAGCTCCTTTAGGGGCCGGACCGGGGAGCTGTTTTTT
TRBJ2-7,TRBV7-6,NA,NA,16,CASSVSSGTNTYEQYF,TGTGCCAGCAGCGTAAGCTCCGGGACAAATACCTACGAGCAGTACTTC
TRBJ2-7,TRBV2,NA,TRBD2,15,CASSEARGRYYEQYF,TGTGCCAGCAGTGAAGCGCGGGGGAGATATTACGAGCAGTACTTC
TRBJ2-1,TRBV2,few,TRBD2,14,CASVSGELSNEQFF,TGTGCCAGCGTTAGCGGGGAGTTATCCAATGAGCAGTTCTTC
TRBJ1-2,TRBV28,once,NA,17,CATMAPGYLGRSYGYTF,TGTGCCACAATGGCCCCAGGGTATCTTGGGAGGAGCTATGGCTACACCTTC
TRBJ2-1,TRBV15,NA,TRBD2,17,CATSRGLAGGTYNEQFF,TGTGCCACCAGCAGGGGACTAGCGGGAGGGACCTACAATGAGCAGTTCTTC
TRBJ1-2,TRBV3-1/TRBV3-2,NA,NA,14,CASSQEDGLYGYTF,TGTGCCAGCAGCCAGGAGGACGGGCTCTATGGCTACACCTTC
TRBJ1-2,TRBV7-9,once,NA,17,CASSLVDMWTRNYGYTF,TGTGCCAGCAGCTTAGTTGATATGTGGACACGAAACTATGGCTACACCTTC
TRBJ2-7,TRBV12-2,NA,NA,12,CASRLLAYEQYF,TGTGCAAGTCGCTTACTAGCCTACGAGCAGTACTTC
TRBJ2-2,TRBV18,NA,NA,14,CASSQGRNTGELFF,TGTGCCAGCTCACAGGGGCGGAACACCGGGGAGCTGTTTTTT
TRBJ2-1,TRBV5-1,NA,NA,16,CASSSETGMPYNEQFF,TGCGCCAGCAGCTCGGAAACAGGGATGCCCTACAATGAGCAGTTCTTC
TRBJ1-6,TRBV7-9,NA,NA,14,CASSLGSLYSPLHF,TGTGCCAGCAGCCTCGGGAGTCTGTATTCACCCCTCCACTTT
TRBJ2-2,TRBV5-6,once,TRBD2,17,CASSSELAGGFTGELFF,TGTGCCAGCAGCAGCGAGCTAGCGGGGGGTTTCACCGGGGAGCTGTTTTTT
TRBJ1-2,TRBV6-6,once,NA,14,CASSYSSGGEGYTF,TGTGCCAGCAGTTACTCCTCTGGCGGTGAAGGCTACACCTTC
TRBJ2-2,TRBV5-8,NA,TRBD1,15,CARSRQGVVAGELFF,TGTGCCAGGAGCCGACAGGGGGTTGTCGCCGGGGAGCTGTTTTTT
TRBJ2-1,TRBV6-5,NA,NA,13,CATAPGLNNEQFF,TGTGCCACCGCTCCGGGACTTAACAATGAGCAGTTCTTC
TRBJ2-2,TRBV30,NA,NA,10,CASYTGELFF,TGTGCCTCCTATACCGGGGAGCTGTTTTTT
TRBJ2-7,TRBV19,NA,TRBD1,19,CASSIFGGSQRGPIYEQYF,TGTGCCAGTAGTATATTTGGGGGCTCTCAAAGGGGGCCGATTTACGAGCAGTACTTC
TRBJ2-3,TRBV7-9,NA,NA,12,CASSPGADTQYF,TGTGCCAGCAGCCCCGGGGCAGATACGCAGTATTTT
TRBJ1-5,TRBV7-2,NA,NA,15,CASSLNPPGVQPQHF,TGTGCCAGCAGCTTAAATCCCCCGGGGGTACAGCCCCAGCATTTT
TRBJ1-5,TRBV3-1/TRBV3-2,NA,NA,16,CASSQGLRTGNQPQHF,TGTGCCAGCAGCCAAGGGTTAAGAACAGGCAATCAGCCCCAGCATTTT
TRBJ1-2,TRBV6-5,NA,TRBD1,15,CASRKTGPGKAGYTF,TGTGCCAGCAGAAAGACAGGGCCGGGGAAGGCTGGCTACACCTTC
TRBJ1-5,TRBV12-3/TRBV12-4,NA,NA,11,CASSFAETQHF,TGTGCCAGCAGTTTTGCGGAAACCCAGCATTTT
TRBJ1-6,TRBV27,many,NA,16,CASRSPISSYNSPLHF,TGTGCCAGCAGGTCCCCGATTAGCTCCTATAATTCACCCCTCCACTTT
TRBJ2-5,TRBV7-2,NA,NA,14,CASSLQGRGETQYF,TGTGCCAGCAGCTTACAGGGCAGAGGAGAGACCCAGTACTTC
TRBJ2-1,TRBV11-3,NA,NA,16,CASSLGGLGAPNEQFF,TGTGCCAGCAGCTTAGGGGGGCTCGGGGCCCCCAATGAGCAGTTCTTC
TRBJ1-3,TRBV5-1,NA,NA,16,CASSLDRGFGENTIYF,TGCGCCAGCAGCTTGGATCGGGGATTCGGGGAAAACACCATATATTTT
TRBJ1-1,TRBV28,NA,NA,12,CASSSGNTEAFF,TGTGCCAGCAGTTCGGGTAACACTGAAGCTTTCTTT
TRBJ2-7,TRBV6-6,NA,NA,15,CASSYPTGGSYEQYF,TGTGCCAGCAGTTACCCGACTGGAGGGTCCTACGAGCAGTACTTC
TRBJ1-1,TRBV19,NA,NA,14,CASSIVWGGTEAFF,TGTGCCAGTAGTATAGTTTGGGGGGGCACTGAAGCTTTCTTT
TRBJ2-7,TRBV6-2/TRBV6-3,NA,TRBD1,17,CASSYPDRGGINYEQYF,TGTGCCAGCAGTTACCCGGACAGGGGAGGAATTAACTACGAGCAGTACTTC
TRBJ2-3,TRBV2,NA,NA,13,CAEEGLNTDTQYF,TGTGCGGAGGAGGGCCTTAACACAGATACGCAGTATTTT
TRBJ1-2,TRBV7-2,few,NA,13,CASSFDSNYGYTF,TGTGCCAGCAGCTTCGACAGTAACTATGGCTACACCTTC
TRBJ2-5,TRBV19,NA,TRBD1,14,CASTRGGSEETQYF,TGTGCCAGTACCCGAGGGGGCAGCGAAGAGACCCAGTACTTC
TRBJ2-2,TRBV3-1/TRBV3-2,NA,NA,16,CASSQIQASNTGELFF,TGTGCCAGCAGCCAAATACAGGCTTCGAACACCGGGGAGCTGTTTTTT
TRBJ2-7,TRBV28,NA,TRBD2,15,CASSTGTSRNYEQYF,TGTGCCAGCAGTACCGGGACTAGCAGAAACTACGAGCAGTACTTC
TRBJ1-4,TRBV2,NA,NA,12,CASRSENEKLFF,TGTGCCAGCAGGAGCGAAAATGAAAAACTGTTTTTT
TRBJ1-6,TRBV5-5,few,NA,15,CASSFLNSYNSPLHF,TGTGCCAGCAGCTTCTTAAACTCCTATAATTCACCCCTCCACTTT
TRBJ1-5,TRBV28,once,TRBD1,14,CASSGDSSNQPQHF,TGTGCCAGCAGTGGGGACAGTTCCAATCAGCCCCAGCATTTT
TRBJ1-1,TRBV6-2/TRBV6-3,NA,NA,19,CASSYSKKGRGPMNTEAFF,TGTGCCAGCAGTTACTCGAAAAAAGGGAGGGGCCCGATGAACACTGAAGCTTTCTTT
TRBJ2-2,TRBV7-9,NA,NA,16,CASSADVRGNTGELFF,TGTGCCAGCAGCGCGGACGTAAGGGGGAACACCGGGGAGCTGTTTTTT